This TCR beta chain appears in the sequencing data of a study of T cells expressing NK-cell markers. With regard to this clonotype: Its antigen is as yet unknown.

The CDR3 length is 15 residues. Germline lookup yields CDR1 MNHNS and CDR2 SASEGT. From the 5' RACE reads, TCRdb lists one entry per CDR3 protein and no DNA. The sample table sets out about 380,000 distinct CDR3 sequences. Study-level findings and limits: As a fraction of CD8+ T cells, dominant NKG2C+ clonotypes reached roughly 1.0-7.5% in six donors.

This clonotype was sampled from a man aged 18 to 69 in good health. Sequencing input: blood T cells: a sorted CD56 or NKG2C T cell subset, CD4+ or CD8+ T cells, or bulk PBMC T cells (not recorded which). The V gene is TRBV6-1, the J gene TRBJ2-7; TCRdb's D call, TRBD1, is unchecked because there is no DNA. CDR3 sequence reads: CASRIQGERSYEQYF.